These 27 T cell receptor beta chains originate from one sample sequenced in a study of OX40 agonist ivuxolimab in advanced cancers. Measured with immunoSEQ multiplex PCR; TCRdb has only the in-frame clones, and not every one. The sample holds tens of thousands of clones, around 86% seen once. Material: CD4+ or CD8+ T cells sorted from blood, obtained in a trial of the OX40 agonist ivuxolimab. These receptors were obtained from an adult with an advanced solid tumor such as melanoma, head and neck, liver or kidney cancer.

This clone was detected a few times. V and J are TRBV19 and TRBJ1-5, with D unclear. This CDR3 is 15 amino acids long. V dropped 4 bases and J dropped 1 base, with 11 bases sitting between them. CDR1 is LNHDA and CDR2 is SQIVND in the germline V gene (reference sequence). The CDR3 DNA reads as TGTGCCAGTAGTACTTACGGACGAAGCAATCAGCCCCAGCATTTT. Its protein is CASSTYGRSNQPQHF.

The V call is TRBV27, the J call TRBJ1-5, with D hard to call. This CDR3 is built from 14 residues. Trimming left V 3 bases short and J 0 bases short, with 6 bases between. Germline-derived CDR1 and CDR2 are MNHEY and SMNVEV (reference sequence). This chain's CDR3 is CASSLAYSNQPQHF. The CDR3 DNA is TGTGCCAGCAGTTTGGCTTATAGCAATCAGCCCCAGCATTTT.

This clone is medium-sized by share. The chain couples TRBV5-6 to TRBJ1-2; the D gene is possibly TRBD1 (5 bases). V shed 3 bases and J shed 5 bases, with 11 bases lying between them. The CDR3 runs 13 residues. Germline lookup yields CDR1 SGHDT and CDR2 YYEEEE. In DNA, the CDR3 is TGTGCCAGCAGCTCCGGGACCTCATATGGCTACACCTTC. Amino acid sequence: CASSSGTSYGYTF. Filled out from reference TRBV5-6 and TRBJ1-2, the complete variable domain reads DAGVTQSPTHLIKTRGQQVTLRCSPKSGHDTVSWYQQALGQGPQFIFQYYEEEERQRGNFPDRFSGHQFPNYSSELNVNALLLGDSALYLCASSSGTSYGYTFGSGTRLTVV.

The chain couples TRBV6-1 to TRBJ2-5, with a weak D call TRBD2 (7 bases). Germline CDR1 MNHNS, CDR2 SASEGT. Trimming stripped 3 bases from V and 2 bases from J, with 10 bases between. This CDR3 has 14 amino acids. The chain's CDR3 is CASSEGRGQETQYF. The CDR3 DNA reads TGTGCCAGCAGTGAGGGGAGGGGGCAAGAGACCCAGTACTTC.

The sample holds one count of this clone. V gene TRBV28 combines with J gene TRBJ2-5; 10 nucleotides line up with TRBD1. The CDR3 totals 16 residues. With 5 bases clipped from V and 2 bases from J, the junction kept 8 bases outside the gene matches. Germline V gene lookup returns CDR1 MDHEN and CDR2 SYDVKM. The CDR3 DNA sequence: TGTGCCAGCAGTCCCTCGCGGGACAGGGGTCAAGAGACCCAGTACTTC. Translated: CASSPSRDRGQETQYF.

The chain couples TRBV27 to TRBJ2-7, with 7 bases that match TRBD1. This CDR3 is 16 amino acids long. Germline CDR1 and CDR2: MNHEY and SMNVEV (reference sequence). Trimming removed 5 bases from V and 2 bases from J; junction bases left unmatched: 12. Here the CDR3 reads CASSPDRDRTTYEQYF. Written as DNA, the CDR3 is TGTGCCAGCAGTCCCGATCGGGACAGAACTACCTACGAGCAGTACTTC.

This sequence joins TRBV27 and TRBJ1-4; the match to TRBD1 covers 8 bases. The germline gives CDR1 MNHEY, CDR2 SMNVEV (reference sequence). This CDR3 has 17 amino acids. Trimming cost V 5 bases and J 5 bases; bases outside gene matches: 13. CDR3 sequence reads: CASSADTGGAANEKLFF. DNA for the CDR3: TGTGCCAGCAGTGCCGATACAGGGGGAGCGGCGAATGAAAAACTGTTTTTT.

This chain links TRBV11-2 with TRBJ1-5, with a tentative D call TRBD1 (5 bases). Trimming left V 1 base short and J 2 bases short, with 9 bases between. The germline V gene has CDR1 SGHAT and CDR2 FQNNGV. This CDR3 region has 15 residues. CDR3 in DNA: TGTGCCAGCAGCTTAGGCGTGGGGGGCAATCAGCCCCAGCATTTT. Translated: CASSLGVGGNQPQHF.

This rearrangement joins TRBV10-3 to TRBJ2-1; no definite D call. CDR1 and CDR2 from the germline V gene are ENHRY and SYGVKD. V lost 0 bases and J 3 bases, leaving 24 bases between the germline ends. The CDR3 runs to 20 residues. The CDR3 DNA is TGTGCCATCAGTGAGTCTGTTCTGGGCTTGGGCATCCCCCACTACAATGAGCAGTTCTTC. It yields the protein CAISESVLGLGIPHYNEQFF.

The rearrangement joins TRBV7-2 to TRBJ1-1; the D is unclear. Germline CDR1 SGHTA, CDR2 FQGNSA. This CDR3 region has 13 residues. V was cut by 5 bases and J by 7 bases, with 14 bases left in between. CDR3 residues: CASSLSTGFEAFF. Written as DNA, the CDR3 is TGTGCCAGCAGCCTTTCGACGGGGTTTGAAGCTTTCTTT.

This CDR3 is CASTPSWGDIQYF. The CDR3 DNA is TGTGCCAGCACTCCTAGTTGGGGAGACATTCAGTACTTC. V usage is TRBV27 and J usage is TRBJ2-4, with D possibly being TRBD2 (5 bases). The CDR3 is 13 amino acids. Looked up from germline, CDR1 is MNHEY and CDR2 is SMNVEV (reference sequence). V lost 7 bases, J lost 8 bases, and 15 bases lay in between.

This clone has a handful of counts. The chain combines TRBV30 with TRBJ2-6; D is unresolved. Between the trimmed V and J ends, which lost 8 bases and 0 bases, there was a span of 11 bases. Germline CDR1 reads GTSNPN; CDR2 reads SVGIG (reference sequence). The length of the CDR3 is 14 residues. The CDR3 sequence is CARMVASGANVLTF. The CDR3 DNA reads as TGTGCCCGGATGGTGGCCTCTGGGGCCAACGTCCTGACTTTC.

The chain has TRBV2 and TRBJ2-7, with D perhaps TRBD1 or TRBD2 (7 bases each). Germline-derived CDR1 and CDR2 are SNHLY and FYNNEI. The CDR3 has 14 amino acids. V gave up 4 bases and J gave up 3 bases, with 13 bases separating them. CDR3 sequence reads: CASSGRGGVYEQYF. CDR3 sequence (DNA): TGTGCCAGCAGTGGCAGGGGGGGTGTCTACGAGCAGTACTTC. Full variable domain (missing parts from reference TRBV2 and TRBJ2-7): EPEVTQTPSHQVTQMGQEVILRCVPISNHLYFYWYRQILGQKVEFLVSFYNNEISEKSEIFDDQFSVERPDGSNFTLKIRSTKLEDSAMYFCASSGRGGVYEQYFGPGTRLTVT.

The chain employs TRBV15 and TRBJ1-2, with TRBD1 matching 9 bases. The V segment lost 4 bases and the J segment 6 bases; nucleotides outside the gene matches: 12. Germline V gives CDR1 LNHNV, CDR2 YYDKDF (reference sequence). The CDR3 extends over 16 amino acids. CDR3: CATSNLPGQGEHGYTF. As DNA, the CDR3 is TGTGCCACCAGCAACCTTCCGGGACAGGGAGAACATGGCTACACCTTC.

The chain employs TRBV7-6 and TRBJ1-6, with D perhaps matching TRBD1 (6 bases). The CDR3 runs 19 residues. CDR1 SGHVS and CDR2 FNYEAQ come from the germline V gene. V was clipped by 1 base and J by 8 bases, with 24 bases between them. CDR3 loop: CASSLGPANREGYYSPLHF. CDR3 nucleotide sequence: TGTGCCAGCAGCTTAGGACCGGCAAACAGGGAGGGATATTATTCACCCCTCCACTTT.

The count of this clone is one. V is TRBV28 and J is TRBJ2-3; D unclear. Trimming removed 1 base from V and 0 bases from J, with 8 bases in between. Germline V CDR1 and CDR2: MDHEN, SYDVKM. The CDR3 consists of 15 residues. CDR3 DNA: TGTGCCAGCAGTTTATACTCTGCTAGCACAGATACGCAGTATTTT. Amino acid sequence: CASSLYSASTDTQYF.

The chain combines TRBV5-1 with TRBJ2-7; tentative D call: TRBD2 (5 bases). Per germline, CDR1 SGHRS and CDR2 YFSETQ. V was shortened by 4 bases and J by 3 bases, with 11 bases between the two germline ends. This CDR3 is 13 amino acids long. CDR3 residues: CASSPVGNYEQYF. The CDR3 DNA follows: TGCGCCAGCAGCCCGGTCGGGAACTACGAGCAGTACTTC.

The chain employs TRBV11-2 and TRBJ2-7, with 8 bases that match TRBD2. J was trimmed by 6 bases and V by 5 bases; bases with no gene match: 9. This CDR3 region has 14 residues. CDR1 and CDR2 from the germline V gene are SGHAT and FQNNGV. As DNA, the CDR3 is TGTGCCAGCAGCCCGGGACTAGGTGGAATCGAGCAGTACTTC. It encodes CASSPGLGGIEQYF.

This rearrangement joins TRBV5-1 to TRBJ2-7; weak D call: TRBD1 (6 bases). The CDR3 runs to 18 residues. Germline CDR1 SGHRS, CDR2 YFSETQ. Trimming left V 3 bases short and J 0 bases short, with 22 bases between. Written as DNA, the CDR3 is TGCGCCAGCAGCTACAGGGACGGACTTTATGGGAGCTCCTACGAGCAGTACTTC. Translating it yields CASSYRDGLYGSSYEQYF.

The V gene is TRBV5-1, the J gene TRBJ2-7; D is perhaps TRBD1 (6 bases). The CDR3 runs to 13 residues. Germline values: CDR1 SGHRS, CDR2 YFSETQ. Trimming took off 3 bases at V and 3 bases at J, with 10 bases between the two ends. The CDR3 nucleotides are TGCGCCAGCAGCTCCAGGGGCGGCTACGAGCAGTACTTC. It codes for CASSSRGGYEQYF.

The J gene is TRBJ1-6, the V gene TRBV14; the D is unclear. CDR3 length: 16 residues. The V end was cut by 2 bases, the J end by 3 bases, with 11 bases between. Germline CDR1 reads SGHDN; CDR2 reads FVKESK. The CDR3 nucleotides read TGTGCCAGCAGCCAATATAAGGGCGGCTATAATTCACCCCTCCACTTT. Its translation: CASSQYKGGYNSPLHF.

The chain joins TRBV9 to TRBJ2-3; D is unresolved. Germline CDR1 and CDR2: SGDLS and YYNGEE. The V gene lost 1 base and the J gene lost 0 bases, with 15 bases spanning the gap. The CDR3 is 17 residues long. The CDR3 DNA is TGTGCCAGCAGCGTAAGTCCAGTGTTATCTAGCACAGATACGCAGTATTTT. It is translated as CASSVSPVLSSTDTQYF.

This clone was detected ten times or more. The CDR3 DNA reads as TGTGCCAGCAGGGGTGGGACTAGCTGGGCTCGGGAGCAGTACTTC. Translation: CASRGGTSWAREQYF. The chain recombines TRBV28 with TRBJ2-7; 9 positions match TRBD2. Trimming took 6 bases from V and 7 from J; bases not matched to a gene: 13. Germline-derived CDR1 and CDR2 are MDHEN and SYDVKM. The CDR3 consists of 15 residues.

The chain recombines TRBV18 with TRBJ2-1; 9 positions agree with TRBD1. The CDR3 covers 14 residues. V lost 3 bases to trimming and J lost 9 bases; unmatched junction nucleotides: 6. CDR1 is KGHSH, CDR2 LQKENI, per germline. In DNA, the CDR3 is TGTGCCAGCTCACCCCCCGGGACAGGGACTGAGCAGTTCTTC. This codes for CASSPPGTGTEQFF. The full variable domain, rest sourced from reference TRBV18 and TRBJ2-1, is NAGVMQNPRHLVRRRGQEARLRCSPMKGHSHVYWYRQLPEEGLKFMVYLQKENIIDESGMPKERFSAEFPKEGPSILRIQQVVRGDSAAYFCASSPPGTGTEQFFGPGTRLTVL.

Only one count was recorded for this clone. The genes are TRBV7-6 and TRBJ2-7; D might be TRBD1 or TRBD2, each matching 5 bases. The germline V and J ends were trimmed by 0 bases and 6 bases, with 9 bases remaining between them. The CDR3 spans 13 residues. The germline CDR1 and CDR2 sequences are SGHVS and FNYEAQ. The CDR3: CASSLAGTSEQYF. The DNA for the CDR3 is TGTGCCAGCAGCTTAGCCGGGACGAGCGAGCAGTACTTC.

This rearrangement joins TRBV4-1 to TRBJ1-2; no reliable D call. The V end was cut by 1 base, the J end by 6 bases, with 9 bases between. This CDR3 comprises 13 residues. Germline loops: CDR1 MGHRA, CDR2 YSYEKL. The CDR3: CASSQVVLDGYTF. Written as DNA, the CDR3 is TGCGCCAGCAGCCAAGTGGTTCTAGATGGCTACACCTTC.

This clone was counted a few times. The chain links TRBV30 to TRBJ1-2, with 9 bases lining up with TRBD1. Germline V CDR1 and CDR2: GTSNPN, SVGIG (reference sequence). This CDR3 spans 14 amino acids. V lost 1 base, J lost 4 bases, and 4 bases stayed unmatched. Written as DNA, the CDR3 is TGTGCCTGGAGTGCGGCGACAGGGGGCTATGGCTACACCTTC. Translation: CAWSAATGGYGYTF.